This T cell receptor beta chain stems from a study of blood T cells in healthy people across ages. Trimming removed 2 bases from V and 7 bases from J, with 15 bases in between. The CDR3 loop spans 14 amino acids. The germline gives CDR1 MNHEY, CDR2 SVGAGI. Total RNA was isolated from each sample in quantities of at least 5.5 micrograms. Combining a sample-barcoded 5' primer with a J-beta primer mix, a second PCR ran for roughly 7 to 12 cycles. The authors tagged each cDNA molecule using a template-switch adaptor with 12 random nucleotides. TCRdb analysed the 5' RACE reads with MiXCR anew, one entry per CDR3 protein. The sample shows approximately 400,000 distinct CDR3 sequences, about 52% of them seen only once. This clonotype was seen only a few times.

The gene calls are TRBV6-5 and TRBJ2-7; possible D gene TRBD1, 6 bases. The TCR was taken from a man in his 60s in good health. Sequenced input: blood. The CDR3 bases are TGTGCCAGCAGTTACGGGGGCCCCCGCTTGGAGCAGTACTTC. It encodes CASSYGGPRLEQYF.